Presented here are 27 T cell receptor beta chains from one specimen sequenced in a study of T cells after yellow fever vaccination (dated by TCRdb to between 2017 and 2020). Library preparation was by 5' RACE. For sequencing, an Illumina HiSeq 2500 was employed. The public reads were run again by TCRdb, first through fastp at Q25 and then through MiXCR, and only productive beta chains were kept. Rows with a matching CDR3 protein are joined into one entry that keeps the most common DNA and genes. For this sample the table gives roughly 74,000 distinct CDR3 sequences, of which about 6.6% were detected only once. The ten largest make up roughly 35% of the sample. Interpreted using the paper, the treatment or condition label stands for: live attenuated yellow fever vaccine strain. Source: CD8+ T cells sorted from PBMCs, taken less than 6 days after the first yellow fever vaccination. The source is a young man who received the YFV17D yellow fever vaccine.

The V call is TRBV29-1, the J call TRBJ1-1; TRBD1 is a possible D gene (6 bases). Trimming took off 6 bases at V and 3 bases at J, with 8 bases between the two ends. The CDR3 loop spans 11 amino acids. Germline V gene data show CDR1 as SQVTM and CDR2 as ANQGSEA. The CDR3 loop is CSVAGDTEAFF. CDR3 DNA: TGCAGCGTCGCAGGGGACACTGAAGCTTTCTTT.

This clonotype has at least ten counts. The chain carries TRBV6-5 and TRBJ1-1; D remains ambiguous. CDR3 length equals 12 residues. V gave up 6 bases and J gave up 10 bases, with 15 bases separating them. The V gene's germline CDR1 is MNHEY and CDR2 SVGAGI. The CDR3 DNA reads as TGTGCCAGCAGACGGCCGGCGGGCAGAGCTTTCTTT. This codes for CASRRPAGRAFF.

The chain combines TRBV6-2 or TRBV6-3 with TRBJ2-2; TRBD1 might be the D (6 bases). Germline values: CDR1 MNHEY, CDR2 SVGEGT. CDR3 length equals 13 residues. Trimming removed 8 bases at V and 5 bases at J, with 12 bases between. The CDR3 coding sequence is TGTGCCAGCGACATTACAGGGACCGGGGAGCTGTTTTTT. This encodes CASDITGTGELFF.

This clonotype was seen at least ten times. The chain has TRBV29-1 and TRBJ2-3; D unresolved. The CDR3 totals 13 residues. V gave up 3 bases and J gave up 2 bases, with 9 bases separating them. CDR1 is SQVTM and CDR2 is ANQGSEA in the germline V gene. In nucleotides, the CDR3 is TGCAGCGTTGACAACTCCCTCACAGATACGCAGTATTTT. This encodes CSVDNSLTDTQYF.

With respect to this clonotype: A much larger clone lies one base from this, so it may be a read error. The chain joins TRBV4-2 to TRBJ1-5; D is ambiguous. This CDR3 has 14 amino acids. The V gene's germline CDR1 is LGHNA and CDR2 YNFKEQ. Trimming took off 1 base at V and 7 bases at J, with 11 bases between the two ends. The CDR3 sequence: CASSQGRAEQPQHF. The CDR3 DNA reads TGTGCCAGCAGCCAAGGACGGGCGGAACAGCCCCAGCATTTT.

The chain carries TRBV30 and TRBJ2-2; D may be TRBD1 (6 bases). Germline CDR1 reads GTSNPN; CDR2 reads SVGIG (reference sequence). Trimming pared 2 bases from V and 5 bases from J, leaving 9 bases between. This CDR3 contains 13 residues. CDR3: CAWSFTGTGELFF. The CDR3 DNA sequence: TGTGCCTGGAGTTTTACAGGGACCGGGGAGCTGTTTTTT.

This clonotype has a count of ten or more. The rearrangement joins TRBV4-2 to TRBJ2-3, with D unclear. V was cut by 0 bases and J by 1 base, with 5 bases left in between. The CDR3 has 14 residues. Germline CDR1 and CDR2: LGHNA and YNFKEQ. The CDR3: CASSQDKGTDTQYF. Here the CDR3 DNA reads TGTGCCAGCAGCCAAGACAAGGGCACAGATACGCAGTATTTT.

This chain joins TRBV5-1 and TRBJ2-3; tentatively, D is TRBD1 (6 bases). V was pared by 3 bases and J by 1 base, with 15 bases between. From germline, CDR1 is SGHRS and CDR2 YFSETQ. The CDR3 consists of 16 residues. As DNA, the CDR3 is TGCGCCAGCAGCTCGGACAGCTCTGGGGGCACAGATACGCAGTATTTT. Protein: CASSSDSSGGTDTQYF.

Many counts were recorded for this clonotype. V gene TRBV4-3 combines with J gene TRBJ2-4; a possible D gene is TRBD2 (6 bases). The germline CDR1 and CDR2 sequences are LGHNA and YSLEER. Trimming cost V 2 bases and J 5 bases, with 16 bases left between them. The CDR3 runs 16 residues. The CDR3 sequence is CASSQSTSGGENIQYF. In DNA, the CDR3 is TGCGCCAGCAGCCAATCGACTAGTGGTGGAGAAAACATTCAGTACTTC.

This clonotype has more than one count but fewer than ten. The chain combines TRBV7-6 with TRBJ2-1; 13 positions agree with TRBD2. CDR3 length: 17 amino acids. The V and J ends lost 4 bases and 7 bases, in that order; junction bases with no gene match: 10. Per germline, CDR1 SGHVS and CDR2 FNYEAQ. In nucleotides, the CDR3 is TGTGCCAGCAGCTCAACGCCGGGACTAGCGGGACGGAATGAGCAGTTCTTC. Translation: CASSSTPGLAGRNEQFF.

This clonotype has a handful of counts. The V gene is TRBV4-2, the J gene TRBJ2-1; 9 positions agree with TRBD1. This CDR3 spans 16 amino acids. Germline V lookup: CDR1 LGHNA, CDR2 YNFKEQ. J gave up 4 bases and V 1 base, and 5 bases lay outside the gene matches. CDR3 nucleotide sequence: TGTGCCAGCAGCCAAGGGGGGACAGGGCCATACAATGAGCAGTTCTTC. Translating it yields CASSQGGTGPYNEQFF.

This clonotype occurred many times. J is TRBJ2-1 and V is TRBV20-1; D may be TRBD1 or TRBD2 (6 bases each). Per the germline V gene, CDR1 is DFQATT and CDR2 is SNEGSKA (reference sequence). The CDR3 consists of 14 residues. Trimming stripped 4 bases from V and 3 bases from J, with 13 bases between. In DNA form, the CDR3 reads TGCAGTGCTATCTGGGGGGCGGACTACAATGAGCAGTTCTTC. It codes for CSAIWGADYNEQFF.

This clonotype was observed a handful of times. This chain links TRBV6-5 with TRBJ2-7, with D hard to call. V was clipped by 6 bases and J by 3 bases, with 6 bases between them. Germline V gene lookup returns CDR1 MNHEY and CDR2 SVGAGI. The CDR3 extends over 11 amino acids. The CDR3 nucleotides are TGTGCCAGCAGCACAGTCTACGAGCAGTACTTC. Its protein product is CASSTVYEQYF.

Many counts were recorded for this clonotype. V is TRBV9 and J is TRBJ2-1; D gene uncertain. V was cut by 4 bases and J by 9 bases, with 11 bases left in between. The germline CDR1 and CDR2 sequences are SGDLS and YYNGEE. The CDR3 extends over 12 amino acids. CDR3 coding DNA: TGTGCCAGCAGCCCCAAGTGGGCTGAGCAGTTCTTC. Translation: CASSPKWAEQFF.

This clonotype was counted between two and nine times. The V call is TRBV16, the J call TRBJ1-6; D may be TRBD1 (6 bases). V lost 5 bases, J lost 10 bases, and 15 bases lay in between. Germline CDR1 is KGHSY and CDR2 is FQNENV. The CDR3 is 14 residues long. The CDR3 nucleotides are TGTGCCAGCAGCACCCTCGGGGGCGACTCACCCCTCCACTTT. This translates into CASSTLGGDSPLHF.

J is TRBJ1-2 and V is TRBV4-1; a weak D match, TRBD1 (6 bases). The germline V gene has CDR1 MGHRA and CDR2 YSYEKL. Trimming took 1 base from V and 7 from J, leaving 16 bases between them. This CDR3 is 15 amino acids long. The CDR3 bases are TGCGCCAGCAGCCAAGGGTTAGGGGGGGCCGGTGGCTACACCTTC. Translation: CASSQGLGGAGGYTF.

The gene calls are TRBV4-3 and TRBJ2-5; 11 bases align to TRBD1. Germline CDR1 and CDR2: LGHNA and YSLEER. The CDR3 length is 15 residues. V gave up 1 base and J gave up 4 bases; unmatched junction bases: 2. The CDR3 reads CASSQGTGGGETQYF. The CDR3 coding sequence is TGCGCCAGCAGCCAAGGGACAGGGGGCGGAGAGACCCAGTACTTC.

The chain is built from TRBV3-1 and TRBJ2-6, with 8 bases fitting TRBD1. V shed 4 bases and J 1 base; nucleotides not matched to a gene: 6. The CDR3 has 17 amino acids. From germline, CDR1 is LGHDT and CDR2 YNNKEL (reference sequence). CDR3 DNA: TGTGCCAGCAGCCCAGACAGGGGTGTGTCTGGGGCCAACGTCCTGACTTTC. Its translation: CASSPDRGVSGANVLTF.

This sequence joins TRBV7-2 and TRBJ2-7, with D unresolved. Germline loops: CDR1 SGHTA, CDR2 FQGNSA. CDR3 length: 13 residues. The V and J ends lost 1 base and 0 bases respectively, with 4 bases between them. The CDR3 DNA is TGTGCCAGCAGCTTAGAAAGCTCCTACGAGCAGTACGTC. Residues: CASSLESSYEQYV.

This clonotype was counted ten times or more. The rearrangement joins TRBV6-4 to TRBJ2-2, with a tentative D call TRBD2 (6 bases). The length of the CDR3 is 13 residues. Germline loops: CDR1 MRHNA, CDR2 SNTAGT. V gave up 3 bases and J gave up 4 bases, with 6 bases separating them. This CDR3 reads CASSETSTGELFF. CDR3 coding DNA: TGTGCCAGCAGTGAGACTAGCACCGGGGAGCTGTTTTTT.

This clonotype showed up just a few times. This CDR3 reads CASSVGSDTQYF. The CDR3 bases are TGTGCCAGCAGCGTAGGCTCAGATACGCAGTATTTT. The V call is TRBV9, the J call TRBJ2-3, with D unresolved. Germline lookup yields CDR1 SGDLS and CDR2 YYNGEE. This CDR3 is 12 amino acids long. The germline V and J ends were trimmed by 0 bases and 4 bases, with 3 bases remaining between them.

The chain combines TRBV12-3 or TRBV12-4 with TRBJ2-3; 7 bases agree with TRBD2. The CDR3 spans 15 residues. V trimming: 8 bases; J trimming: 3 bases; junction bases outside the gene matches: 11. CDR3 region: CASCNGGGTTDTQYF. Here the CDR3 DNA reads TGTGCCAGCTGTAATGGGGGGGGTACAACAGATACGCAGTATTTT.

The rearrangement links TRBV4-3 to TRBJ2-7; 7 positions match TRBD1. This CDR3 region has 14 residues. CDR1 is LGHNA, CDR2 YSLEER, per germline. V was clipped by 0 bases and J by 5 bases; unmatched bases: 4. CDR3 region: CASSQDPQGDEQYF. The CDR3 DNA reads as TGCGCCAGCAGCCAAGATCCCCAGGGGGACGAGCAGTACTTC.

The chain carries TRBV9 and TRBJ2-1, with 7 nucleotides matching TRBD2. Germline V gene lookup returns CDR1 SGDLS and CDR2 YYNGEE. There are 13 residues in the CDR3. After removal of 4 bases from V and 10 bases from J, the junction contained 8 bases not matched to a gene. CDR3 region: CASSPPQRGEQFF. DNA of the CDR3: TGTGCCAGCAGCCCGCCCCAGCGGGGAGAGCAGTTCTTC.

This clonotype appeared many times. The rearrangement uses TRBV5-6 and TRBJ1-1; the match to TRBD1 covers 7 bases. From germline, CDR1 is SGHDT and CDR2 YYEEEE. The trim removed 2 bases at V and 0 bases at J, leaving 4 bases unmatched. The CDR3 length is 15 residues. For the CDR3, the DNA is TGTGCCAGCAGCTTCAGGGGGAGCATGAACACTGAAGCTTTCTTT. Translated: CASSFRGSMNTEAFF.

This clonotype showed up just a few times. The rearrangement uses TRBV4-2 and TRBJ1-6; perhaps TRBD1 as D (6 bases). Looked up from germline, CDR1 is LGHNA and CDR2 is YNFKEQ. Trimming shortened V by 0 bases and J by 5 bases, and 11 bases separated the two germline ends. The CDR3 contains 16 residues. The CDR3 loop is CASSQDRGQHNSPLHF. The CDR3 nucleotides are TGTGCCAGCAGCCAAGATCGTGGACAGCATAATTCACCCCTCCACTTT.

This clonotype appeared many times. The CDR3, as DNA: TGCAGCGTTGTTGGAAGCACAGATACGCAGTATTTT. It yields the protein CSVVGSTDTQYF. V usage is TRBV29-1 and J usage is TRBJ2-3, with unresolved D. Germline-derived CDR1 and CDR2 are SQVTM and ANQGSEA. The CDR3 extends over 12 amino acids. Deletions cut 4 bases from V and 0 bases from J, with 5 bases between.